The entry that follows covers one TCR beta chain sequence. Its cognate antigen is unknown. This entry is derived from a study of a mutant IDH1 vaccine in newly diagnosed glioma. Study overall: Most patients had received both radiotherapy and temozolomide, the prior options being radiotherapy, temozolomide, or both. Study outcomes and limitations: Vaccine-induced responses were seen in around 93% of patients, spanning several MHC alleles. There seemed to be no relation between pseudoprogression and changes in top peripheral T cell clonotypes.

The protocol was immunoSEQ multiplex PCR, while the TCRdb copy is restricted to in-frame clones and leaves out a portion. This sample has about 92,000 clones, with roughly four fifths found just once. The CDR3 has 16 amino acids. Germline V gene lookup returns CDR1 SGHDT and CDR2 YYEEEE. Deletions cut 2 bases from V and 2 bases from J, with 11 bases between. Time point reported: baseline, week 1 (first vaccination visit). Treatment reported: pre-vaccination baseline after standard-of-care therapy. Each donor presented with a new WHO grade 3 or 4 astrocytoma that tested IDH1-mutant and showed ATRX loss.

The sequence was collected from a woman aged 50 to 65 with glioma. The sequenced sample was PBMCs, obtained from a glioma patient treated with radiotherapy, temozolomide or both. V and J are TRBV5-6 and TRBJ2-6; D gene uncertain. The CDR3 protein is CASSLRVGPGANVLTF. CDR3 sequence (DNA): TGTGCCAGCAGCTTACGTGTCGGTCCTGGGGCCAACGTCCTGACTTTC.